These 10 T cell receptor beta chains share one sample of origin, sequenced in a study of blood T cells in healthy people across ages. Through a sample-barcoded 5' primer and a J-beta primer mix, a second PCR was run for roughly 6 to 12 cycles. A single record per CDR3 protein comes from TCRdb applying MiXCR to the 5' RACE reads. The table includes over a million distinct CDR3 sequences, around 42% detected once. Sequences were obtained from blood. These receptors were taken from a woman between 18 and 29 years old in good health.

The chain employs TRBV7-9 and TRBJ2-1; D may be TRBD1 (8 bases). The CDR3 spans 13 residues. The V gene lost 6 bases and the J gene lost 5 bases, with 11 bases spanning the gap. Looked up from germline, CDR1 is SEHNR and CDR2 is FQNEAQ (reference sequence). The CDR3 region has the DNA TGTGCCAGCAGACAGGGGGGGGACAATGAGCAGTTCTTC. Its protein is CASRQGGDNEQFF.

J is TRBJ2-7 and V is TRBV7-9; TRBD2 matches 13 bases. CDR1 is SEHNR, CDR2 FQNEAQ, per germline (reference sequence). V was clipped by 5 bases and J by 5 bases; unmatched bases: 6. The CDR3 has 15 amino acids. CDR3: CASSPELAGGNEQYF. CDR3 in DNA: TGTGCCAGCAGCCCTGAACTAGCGGGAGGGAACGAGCAGTACTTC. Together with reference TRBV7-9 and TRBJ2-7, the CDR3 gives the full variable domain: DTGVSQNPRHKITKRGQNVTFRCDPISEHNRLYWYRQTLGQGPEFLTYFQNEAQLEKSRLLSDRFSAERPKGSFSTLEIQRTEQGDSAMYLCASSPELAGGNEQYFGPGTRLTVT.

The rearrangement uses TRBV20-1 and TRBJ1-4, with TRBD1 matching over 8 bases. The CDR3 totals 16 residues. The junction had 8 bases not matched to a gene; V was cut back by 5 bases and J by 0 bases. Germline CDR1 and CDR2: DFQATT and SNEGSKA (reference sequence). The CDR3 DNA is TGCAGTGCTCAAGCAGGACAGGGTCCAACTAATGAAAAACTGTTTTTT. Translating it yields CSAQAGQGPTNEKLFF.

The table lists this clonotype with a few counts. The genes are TRBV6-6 and TRBJ1-2; D is unresolved. The CDR3 extends over 13 amino acids. V gave up 6 bases and J gave up 5 bases, with 13 bases separating them. Germline V gene data show CDR1 as MNHNY and CDR2 as SVGAGI (reference sequence). The CDR3 protein is CASRTPSTYGYTF. The DNA of the CDR3 is TGTGCCAGCAGAACACCGAGTACGTATGGCTACACCTTC.

As regards this clonotype: Just one base apart from a much larger clone, this may be a read error. V usage is TRBV7-9 and J usage is TRBJ2-1, with 12 bases fitting TRBD2. The CDR3 has 15 amino acids. CDR1 is SEHNR and CDR2 is FQNEAQ in the germline V gene (reference sequence). In DNA, the CDR3 is TGTGCCAGCAGCCCCAGACTAGCGGGAGTTAATGAGCGGTTCTTC. Protein: CASSPRLAGVNERFF.

The chain recombines TRBV27 with TRBJ2-4; D possibly corresponds to TRBD2 (5 bases). V was trimmed by 4 bases and J by 1 base, leaving 14 bases between them. Germline V gene sequence: CDR1 MNHEY, CDR2 SMNVEV (reference sequence). This CDR3 has 16 residues. The CDR3 region has the DNA TGTGCCAGCAGTTCCGCGGGTGCTGGGGCCAAAAACATTCAGTACTTC. It yields the protein CASSSAGAGAKNIQYF.

This clonotype was seen many times. V and J are TRBV5-1 and TRBJ2-7, with TRBD2 identical over 13 bases. In germline, CDR1 is SGHRS, CDR2 YFSETQ. This CDR3 spans 15 amino acids. J was trimmed by 4 bases and V by 0 bases; bases with no gene match: 1. The CDR3 nucleotides are TGCGCCAGCAGCTTGGAACTAGCGGGAGGGTACGAGCAGTACTTC. The encoded protein is CASSLELAGGYEQYF. The whole variable domain, remainder taken from reference TRBV5-1 and TRBJ2-7, is KAGVTQTPRYLIKTRGQQVTLSCSPISGHRSVSWYQQTPGQGLQFLFEYFSETQRNKGNFPGRFSGRQFSNSRSEMNVSTLELGDSALYLCASSLELAGGYEQYFGPGTRLTVT.

The chain employs TRBV7-9 and TRBJ1-4, with D possibly being TRBD1 (6 bases). Deletions cut 2 bases from V and 3 bases from J, with 13 bases between. Germline V gene sequence: CDR1 SEHNR, CDR2 FQNEAQ (reference sequence). This CDR3 region has 16 residues. CDR3: CASSLTGGAANEKLFF. The CDR3 DNA sequence: TGTGCCAGCAGCTTAACCGGGGGCGCAGCTAATGAAAAACTGTTTTTT.

V and J are TRBV6-1 and TRBJ2-7, with 9 bases lining up with TRBD1. This CDR3 region has 14 residues. V shed 7 bases and J 1 base; nucleotides not matched to a gene: 5. Per the germline V gene, CDR1 is MNHNS and CDR2 is SASEGT. As DNA, the CDR3 is TGTGCCAGCAAGATCGACAGGGGGTCCTACGAGCAGTACTTC. It specifies CASKIDRGSYEQYF.

This rearrangement joins TRBV28 to TRBJ1-4, with 10 nucleotides matching TRBD1. The CDR3 has 15 residues. J lost 3 bases, V lost 5 bases, and 3 bases had no gene match. Germline V gene lookup returns CDR1 MDHEN and CDR2 SYDVKM. DNA of the CDR3: TGTGCCAGCAGTAGACAGGGGGCGTCTAATGAAAAACTGTTTTTT. Protein sequence: CASSRQGASNEKLFF. Full variable domain (rest looked up from reference TRBV28 and TRBJ1-4): DVKVTQSSRYLVKRTGEKVFLECVQDMDHENMFWYRQDPGLGLRLIYFSYDVKMKEKGDIPEGYSVSREKKERFSLILESASTNQTSMYLCASSRQGASNEKLFFGSGTQLSVL.